What follows are 32 T cell receptor beta chains derived from one specimen sequenced in a study of CD8+ T cells in alopecia areata. Reverse transcribed after extraction, RNA yielded cDNA as the sequencing template. Method: immunoSEQ multiplex PCR; TCRdb's copy keeps in-frame clones and lacks some. Among about 200,000 clones, roughly 50% were seen once, and the ten largest hold roughly 5%. Sequenced: CD8+ T cells sorted from blood. The receptors here all came from a human donor in good health.

The chain recombines TRBV4-1 with TRBJ1-6; 8 positions match TRBD1. V shed 1 base and J 8 bases; nucleotides not matched to a gene: 4. This CDR3 is built from 15 residues. CDR1 is MGHRA, CDR2 YSYEKL, per germline. CDR3 coding DNA: TGCGCCAGCAGCCAAGCGCAGGGGGCAGATTCACCCCTCCACTTT. This translates into CASSQAQGADSPLHF.

V gene TRBV4-1 combines with J gene TRBJ2-6; D remains unclear. V was cut by 2 bases and J by 4 bases, with 9 bases left in between. Looked up from germline, CDR1 is MGHRA and CDR2 is YSYEKL. The CDR3 is 15 amino acids. The CDR3 bases are TGCGCCAGCAGCCAAACCTCTGGGGGGGCCAACGTCCTGACTTTC. This codes for CASSQTSGGANVLTF.

V usage is TRBV7-6 and J usage is TRBJ2-5; D may be TRBD2 (7 bases). The germline V gene has CDR1 SGHVS and CDR2 FNYEAQ. V was trimmed by 5 bases and J by 5 bases, leaving 21 bases between them. CDR3 size: 16 residues. The CDR3 sequence is CASSTAQGGARETQYF. CDR3 nucleotides: TGTGCCAGCAGCACCGCCCAAGGGGGGGCCCGGGAGACCCAGTACTTC.

The chain carries TRBV19 and TRBJ2-7; weak D call: TRBD2 (6 bases). Trimming pared 6 bases from V and 2 bases from J, leaving 11 bases between. The CDR3 has 13 residues. Germline values: CDR1 LNHDA, CDR2 SQIVND (reference sequence). The CDR3 loop is CASSRDLAYEQYF. The CDR3 coding sequence is TGTGCCAGTAGCAGGGACTTAGCCTACGAGCAGTACTTC.

This clone has only a few counts. The chain employs TRBV29-1 and TRBJ2-7; D remains unclear. This CDR3 is 12 amino acids long. V lost 8 bases to trimming and J lost 1 base, with 12 bases between them. Germline V gene lookup returns CDR1 SQVTM and CDR2 ANQGSEA. The CDR3 here is CSYIDNSYEQYF. CDR3 coding DNA: TGCAGCTACATCGACAATTCCTACGAGCAGTACTTC.

The V call is TRBV7-9, the J call TRBJ2-5, with TRBD2 matching over 10 bases. The CDR3 extends over 15 amino acids. Trimming removed 5 bases from V and 5 bases from J; junction bases left unmatched: 8. The germline V gene has CDR1 SEHNR and CDR2 FQNEAQ (reference sequence). CDR3 sequence (DNA): TGTGCCAGCAGCCTACTAGCGGGGAATAGGGAGACCCAGTACTTC. This gives the protein CASSLLAGNRETQYF.

For the CDR3, the DNA is TGCGCCAGCAGCCAAGATCGGGGGGCGGGGGCTGAAGCTTTCTTT. Protein: CASSQDRGAGAEAFF. This chain links TRBV4-1 with TRBJ1-1; D may be TRBD1 (6 bases). The germline gives CDR1 MGHRA, CDR2 YSYEKL. Trimming removed 0 bases at V and 6 bases at J, with 14 bases between. The CDR3 loop spans 15 amino acids.

The V gene is TRBV11-2, the J gene TRBJ2-1, with D tentatively TRBD1 (6 bases). Germline CDR1 SGHAT, CDR2 FQNNGV. V was trimmed by 5 bases and J by 2 bases, leaving 13 bases between them. This CDR3 contains 15 residues. The CDR3 sequence: CASSNRDNPYNEQFF. The CDR3 region has the DNA TGTGCCAGCAGCAACCGGGACAACCCCTACAATGAGCAGTTCTTC.

The chain is built from TRBV7-9 and TRBJ1-2; 8 bases agree with TRBD1. Trimming cost V 5 bases and J 0 bases; bases outside gene matches: 5. CDR3 length: 15 amino acids. Germline CDR1 SEHNR, CDR2 FQNEAQ (reference sequence). CDR3 sequence (DNA): TGTGCCAGCAGCAAAGGACAGGGCACTAACTATGGCTACACCTTC. As protein: CASSKGQGTNYGYTF.

Notes on this clone: At the DNA level, this CDR3 is encoded by other sequences in the same sample as well. The rearrangement links TRBV29-1 to TRBJ2-7; no reliable D call. Germline CDR1 and CDR2: SQVTM and ANQGSEA. This CDR3 comprises 12 residues. The ends were cut back, 0 bases at V and 3 bases at J, with 6 bases in the middle. CDR3: CSVEDPGYEQYF. CDR3 nucleotide sequence: TGCAGCGTTGAAGATCCCGGCTACGAGCAGTACTTC.

The chain combines TRBV7-9 with TRBJ2-7; D unclear. V lost 1 base, J lost 1 base, and 8 bases lay in between. Germline-derived CDR1 and CDR2 are SEHNR and FQNEAQ (reference sequence). The CDR3 spans 14 residues. The CDR3 region has the DNA TGTGCCAGCAGCTTAGTTGGCATATCCTACGAGCAGTACTTC. It yields the protein CASSLVGISYEQYF.

This clone was picked up a small number of times. The chain combines TRBV23-1 with TRBJ1-1; possibly TRBD1 for D (5 bases). TRBV23-1 is an open reading frame whose function is uncertain. The CDR3 length is 14 residues. Trimming removed 4 bases at V and 5 bases at J, with 14 bases between. The CDR3 DNA follows: TGCGCCAGCAGTCTCGACCTCAAGGGGACTGAAGCTTTCTTT. This gives the protein CASSLDLKGTEAFF.

In this sample, this clone turned up a few times. V usage is TRBV5-6 and J usage is TRBJ2-1; D is unclear. Trimming pared 1 base from V and 0 bases from J, leaving 14 bases between. Per germline, CDR1 SGHDT and CDR2 YYEEEE. This CDR3 region has 17 residues. CDR3 loop: CASSLSPGGSSYNEQFF. The CDR3 DNA is TGTGCCAGCAGCTTGTCGCCCGGCGGTTCCTCCTACAATGAGCAGTTCTTC.

This sequence joins TRBV6-5 and TRBJ1-2, with D hard to call. CDR3 length: 14 amino acids. Germline assignment: CDR1 MNHEY and CDR2 SVGAGI. Trimming cost V 0 bases and J 4 bases, with 9 bases left between them. The CDR3 bases are TGTGCCAGCAGTTACTCCCCACAGCTCTATGGCTACACCTTC. This translates into CASSYSPQLYGYTF.

V usage is TRBV6-5 and J usage is TRBJ1-5; D unresolved. This CDR3 has 15 residues. V dropped 6 bases and J dropped 7 bases, with 19 bases sitting between them. CDR1 is MNHEY and CDR2 is SVGAGI in the germline V gene. CDR3 residues: CASSQYSDPSQPQHF. The CDR3 region has the DNA TGTGCCAGCAGCCAATACAGCGACCCTAGCCAGCCCCAGCATTTT.

This sequence joins TRBV6-5 and TRBJ1-1; possibly TRBD1 for D (5 bases). This CDR3 contains 13 residues. CDR1 MNHEY and CDR2 SVGAGI come from the germline V gene. The V end lost 9 bases, the J end lost 1 base, and 12 bases lay between the germline ends. CDR3 in DNA: TGTGCCAGTTTAACAGGCCGGAACACTGAAGCTTTCTTT. This gives the protein CASLTGRNTEAFF.

The gene calls are TRBV6-5 and TRBJ1-2; TRBD1 might be the D (5 bases). V lost 0 bases and J 4 bases, leaving 9 bases between the germline ends. Germline CDR1 reads MNHEY; CDR2 reads SVGAGI. The CDR3 extends over 14 amino acids. The CDR3 is CASSYSGGPYGYTF. CDR3 nucleotide sequence: TGTGCCAGCAGTTACTCTGGGGGACCCTATGGCTACACCTTC.

The CDR3 spells CASSSPPGRNEQFF. DNA of the CDR3: TGTGCCAGCAGCTCCCCGCCGGGCCGGAATGAGCAGTTCTTC. The rearrangement joins TRBV5-4 to TRBJ2-1; D gene unclear. Germline lookup yields CDR1 SGHNT and CDR2 YYREEE (reference sequence). The CDR3 extends over 14 amino acids. V dropped 3 bases and J dropped 7 bases, with 14 bases sitting between them.

This clone was found a few times. This chain connects TRBV5-6 to TRBJ1-1; D gene uncertain. The V gene lost 4 bases and the J gene lost 6 bases, with 10 bases spanning the gap. The CDR3 consists of 12 residues. The germline CDR1 and CDR2 sequences are SGHDT and YYEEEE. The CDR3 bases are TGTGCCAGCAGCCTCGGGGAGGCTGAAGCTTTCTTT. Translation: CASSLGEAEAFF.

This clone was seen a few times. The chain employs TRBV19 and TRBJ2-5; D gene uncertain. Per the germline V gene, CDR1 is LNHDA and CDR2 is SQIVND (reference sequence). The CDR3 covers 11 residues. V shed 6 bases and J shed 5 bases, with 7 bases lying between them. The CDR3 DNA sequence: TGTGCCAGTAGAGCGAGGGAGACCCAGTACTTC. Translated: CASRARETQYF.

This clone appeared a single time. Here the CDR3 reads CASSRGNGHGYTF. The CDR3 DNA sequence: TGTGCCAGCAGCCGCGGGAACGGGCATGGCTACACCTTC. The genes are TRBV7-6 and TRBJ1-2; D not certain. The CDR3 is 13 residues long. V lost 5 bases, J lost 6 bases, and 13 bases lay in between. Per germline, CDR1 SGHVS and CDR2 FNYEAQ.

J is TRBJ1-1 and V is TRBV29-1, with D tentatively TRBD1 (6 bases). The CDR3 totals 13 residues. V lost 6 bases to trimming and J lost 1 base, with 12 bases between them. Germline CDR1 and CDR2: SQVTM and ANQGSEA. CDR3 coding DNA: TGCAGCGTATACGCGACAGGGAACACTGAAGCTTTCTTT. Encoded protein: CSVYATGNTEAFF.

V usage is TRBV29-1 and J usage is TRBJ1-2; tentative D call: TRBD1 (5 bases). Trimming left V 4 bases short and J 7 bases short, with 22 bases between. Germline loops: CDR1 SQVTM, CDR2 ANQGSEA. The CDR3 is 15 amino acids. This CDR3 reads CSVGGDHLIPGGYTF. The CDR3 coding sequence is TGCAGCGTTGGGGGGGACCATCTTATTCCGGGTGGCTACACCTTC. Full variable domain (outside the CDR3, taken from reference TRBV29-1 and TRBJ1-2): SAVISQKPSRDICQRGTSLTIQCQVDSQVTMMFWYRQQPGQSLTLIATANQGSEATYESGFVIDKFPISRPNLTFSTLTVSNMSPEDSSIYLCSVGGDHLIPGGYTFGSGTRLTVV.

The chain joins TRBV9 to TRBJ2-3; either TRBD1 or TRBD2 may supply D (6 bases each). Germline V lookup: CDR1 SGDLS, CDR2 YYNGEE. V gave up 5 bases and J gave up 8 bases, with 15 bases separating them. CDR3 length equals 13 residues. The chain's CDR3 is CASRDAGGGTQYF. The CDR3, as DNA: TGTGCCAGCAGGGACGCCGGGGGCGGTACGCAGTATTTT.

V gene TRBV29-1 combines with J gene TRBJ1-2; 9 positions agree with TRBD1. Germline V gene sequence: CDR1 SQVTM, CDR2 ANQGSEA. J was trimmed by 8 bases and V by 0 bases; bases with no gene match: 7. The CDR3 spans 14 residues. CDR3 nucleotide sequence: TGCAGCGTTGAAGATCTCCGGGGACAGGGAGGCTACACCTTC. This encodes CSVEDLRGQGGYTF.

The rearrangement joins TRBV5-1 to TRBJ1-2; D is undetermined. CDR1 and CDR2 from the germline V gene are SGHRS and YFSETQ. The CDR3 covers 13 residues. V was clipped by 4 bases and J by 1 base, with 8 bases between them. CDR3 DNA: TGCGCCAGCAGCCCTGCCGGTAACTATGGCTACACCTTC. The encoded protein is CASSPAGNYGYTF.

Worth noting for this clone: Other DNA sequences of this sample code for an identical CDR3. CDR3 nucleotides: TGTGCCAGCAGCGTGGGAACCGGGGAGCTGTTTTTT. Protein: CASSVGTGELFF. The chain uses TRBV9 and TRBJ2-2; D not certain. Looked up from germline, CDR1 is SGDLS and CDR2 is YYNGEE. The CDR3 is made up of 12 amino acids. Trimming left V 2 bases short and J 5 bases short, with 4 bases between.

This chain links TRBV4-1 with TRBJ2-5; D is unclear. The germline V gene has CDR1 MGHRA and CDR2 YSYEKL. CDR3 length: 16 residues. V was clipped by 0 bases and J by 3 bases, with 14 bases between them. The CDR3 sequence is CASSQEYSVGKETQYF. The DNA for the CDR3 is TGCGCCAGCAGCCAAGAATATTCGGTTGGGAAAGAGACCCAGTACTTC.

This clone was seen only a few times. This sequence joins TRBV19 and TRBJ2-1; 7 nucleotides align to TRBD2. J gave up 11 bases and V 1 base, and 2 bases lay outside the gene matches. The CDR3 consists of 12 residues. CDR1 is LNHDA and CDR2 is SQIVND in the germline V gene (reference sequence). CDR3 amino acids: CASSIGGGQQFF. Here the CDR3 DNA reads TGTGCCAGTAGTATAGGGGGGGGACAGCAGTTCTTC.

The J gene is TRBJ2-7, the V gene TRBV11-2, with D perhaps matching TRBD1 or TRBD2 (6 bases each). CDR3 length: 11 residues. Germline CDR1 is SGHAT and CDR2 is FQNNGV. The V end lost 6 bases, the J end lost 4 bases, and 7 bases lay between the germline ends. Here the CDR3 reads CASRGGYEQYF. Written as DNA, the CDR3 is TGTGCCAGCAGAGGGGGGTACGAGCAGTACTTC. Full variable domain (remainder filled in from reference TRBV11-2 and TRBJ2-7): EAGVAQSPRYKIIEKRQSVAFWCNPISGHATLYWYQQILGQGPKLLIQFQNNGVVDDSQLPKDRFSAERLKGVDSTLKIQPAKLEDSAVYLCASRGGYEQYFGPGTRLTVT.

This chain joins TRBV5-1 and TRBJ1-1; D remains unclear. CDR1 is SGHRS, CDR2 YFSETQ, per germline. Trimming left V 1 base short and J 1 base short, with 8 bases between. CDR3 size: 14 residues. The CDR3 bases are TGCGCCAGCAGCTTGCCGGCAGCGAACACTGAAGCTTTCTTT. As protein: CASSLPAANTEAFF. The full variable domain, its missing parts supplied by reference TRBV5-1 and TRBJ1-1, is KAGVTQTPRYLIKTRGQQVTLSCSPISGHRSVSWYQQTPGQGLQFLFEYFSETQRNKGNFPGRFSGRQFSNSRSEMNVSTLELGDSALYLCASSLPAANTEAFFGQGTRLTVV.

This clone was recorded a few times. The chain uses TRBV7-8 and TRBJ2-7; D ambiguous. The V and J ends lost 5 bases and 11 bases respectively, with 19 bases between them. This CDR3 spans 13 amino acids. CDR1 is SGHVS and CDR2 is FQNEAQ in the germline V gene. Here the CDR3 DNA reads TGTGCCAGCAGCCCTCCGGCGAGTGGGGTGAAGTACTTC. Its protein product is CASSPPASGVKYF.